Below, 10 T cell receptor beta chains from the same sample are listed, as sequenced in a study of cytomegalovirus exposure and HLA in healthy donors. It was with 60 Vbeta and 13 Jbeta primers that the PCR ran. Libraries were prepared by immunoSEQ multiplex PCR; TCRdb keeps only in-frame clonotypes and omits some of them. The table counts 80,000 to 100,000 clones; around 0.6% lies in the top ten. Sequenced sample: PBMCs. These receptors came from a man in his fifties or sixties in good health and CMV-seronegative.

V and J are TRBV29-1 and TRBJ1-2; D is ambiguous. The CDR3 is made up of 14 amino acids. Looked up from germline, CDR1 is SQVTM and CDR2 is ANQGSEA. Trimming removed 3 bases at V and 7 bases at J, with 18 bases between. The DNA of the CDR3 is TGCAGCGTTGAGGGGTCATGGGAGCGAATTGGCTACACCTTC. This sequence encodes CSVEGSWERIGYTF.

The CDR3 region has the DNA TGTGCCAGCAGCTTACGACAGGGTATCACTGAAGCTTTCTTT. Translated, it gives CASSLRQGITEAFF. The chain links TRBV13 to TRBJ1-1, with 7 positions matching TRBD1. Trimming at V came to 2 bases and at J to 4 bases, leaving 4 bases not matched to a gene. This CDR3 contains 14 residues. The V gene's germline CDR1 is PRHDT and CDR2 FYEKMQ (reference sequence).

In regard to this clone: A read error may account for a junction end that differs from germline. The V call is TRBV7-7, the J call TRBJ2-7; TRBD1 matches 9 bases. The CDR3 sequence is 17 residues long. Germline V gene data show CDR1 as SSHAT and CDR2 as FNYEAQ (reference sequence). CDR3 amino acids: CASSPRSGTGLYGEQYF. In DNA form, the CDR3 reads TGTGCTAGCAGCCCCCGTTCCGGGACAGGGCTTTATGGGGAGCAGTACTTC.

CDR3 region: CASSLYQDTGELFF. In DNA, the CDR3 is TGTGCCAGCAGTTTGTATCAGGACACCGGGGAGCTGTTTTTT. This sequence joins TRBV6-6 and TRBJ2-2, with D hard to call. Germline V gene data show CDR1 as MNHNY and CDR2 as SVGAGI (reference sequence). The CDR3 runs to 14 residues. Trimming took off 4 bases at V and 3 bases at J, with 9 bases between the two ends.

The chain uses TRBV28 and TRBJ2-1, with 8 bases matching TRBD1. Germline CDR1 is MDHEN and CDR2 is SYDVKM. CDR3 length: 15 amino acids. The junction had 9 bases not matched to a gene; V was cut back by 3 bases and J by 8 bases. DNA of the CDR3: TGTGCCAGCAGTTTTCCACGGACAGGGTACTATGAGCAGTTCTTC. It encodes CASSFPRTGYYEQFF.

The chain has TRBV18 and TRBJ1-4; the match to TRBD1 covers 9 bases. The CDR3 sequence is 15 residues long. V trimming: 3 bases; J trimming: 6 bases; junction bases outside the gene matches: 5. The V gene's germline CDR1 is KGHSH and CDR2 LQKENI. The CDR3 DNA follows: TGTGCCAGCTCACCTCGGGACAGGGTGGATGAAAAACTGTTTTTT. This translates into CASSPRDRVDEKLFF.

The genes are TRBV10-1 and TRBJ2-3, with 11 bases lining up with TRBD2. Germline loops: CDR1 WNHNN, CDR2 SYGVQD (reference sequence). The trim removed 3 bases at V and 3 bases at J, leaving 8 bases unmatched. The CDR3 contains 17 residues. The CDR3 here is CASSELAGGPTTDTQYF. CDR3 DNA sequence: TGCGCCAGCAGTGAATTAGCGGGGGGGCCCACGACAGATACGCAGTATTTT.

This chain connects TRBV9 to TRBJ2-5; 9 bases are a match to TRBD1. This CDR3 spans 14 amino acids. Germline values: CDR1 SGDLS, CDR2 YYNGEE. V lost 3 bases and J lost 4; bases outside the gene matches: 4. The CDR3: CASSDGQGIETQYF. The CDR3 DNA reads TGTGCCAGCAGCGACGGACAGGGGATAGAGACCCAGTACTTC. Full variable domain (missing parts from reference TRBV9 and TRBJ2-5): DSGVTQTPKHLITATGQRVTLRCSPRSGDLSVYWYQQSLDQGLQFLIQYYNGEERAKGNILERFSAQQFPDLHSELNLSSLELGDSALYFCASSDGQGIETQYFGPGTRLLVL.

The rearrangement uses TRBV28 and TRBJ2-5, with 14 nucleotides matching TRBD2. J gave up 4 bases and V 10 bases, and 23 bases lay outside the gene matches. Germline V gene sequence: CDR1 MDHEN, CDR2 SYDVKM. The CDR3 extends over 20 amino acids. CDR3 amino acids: CAIQGGPGTSGSHEVETQYF. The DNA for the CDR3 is TGTGCCATCCAGGGGGGCCCCGGGACTAGCGGGAGTCACGAGGTAGAGACCCAGTACTTC.

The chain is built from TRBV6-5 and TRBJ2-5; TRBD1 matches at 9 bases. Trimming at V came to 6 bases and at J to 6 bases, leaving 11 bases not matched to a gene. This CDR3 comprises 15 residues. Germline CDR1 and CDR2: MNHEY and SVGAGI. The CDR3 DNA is TGTGCCAGCAGAGATCCGGGACAGGGTCGCCAGACCCAGTACTTC. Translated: CASRDPGQGRQTQYF.